This T cell receptor beta chain was sequenced in a study of regulatory T cells in long-lasting Graves disease. The time point: newly diagnosed GD, antithyroid drugs for less than 3 months. The authors made the TCR library using RNA they extracted from PBMCs. The authors built TCR beta libraries using iRepertoire HTBI primers and Arm-PCR of CDR3 regions. TCRdb reprocessed the multiplex PCR reads via MiXCR and lists one record per CDR3 protein. The table lists approximately 540,000 distinct CDR3 sequences, approximately 12% of them singletons. This clonotype was counted a single time. Being one base from a much bigger clone, this may be a read error. The data were also submitted as part of a second study, on T cells in Graves' hyperthyroidism and ophthalmopathy.

The input for sequencing was peripheral blood mononuclear cells (PBMCs), taken at new diagnosis, from a patient treated with antithyroid drugs. The source is a young woman with Graves disease.

CDR3 DNA sequence: TGCGTCAGCAGCCAAGATCGGCCACAGCAAGAGACCCAGTACTTC. Translating it yields CVSSQDRPQQETQYF. The chain links TRBV4-3 to TRBJ2-1, with D hard to call. With the DNA end fitting TRBJ2-5 better, the J assignment may be wrong. The CDR3 extends over 15 amino acids. Germline CDR1 is LGHNA and CDR2 is YSLEER.